This T cell receptor beta chain comes out of a study of blood T cell repertoires in COVID-19. Germline V gene lookup returns CDR1 SGHRS and CDR2 YFSETQ. The V and J ends lost 5 bases and 5 bases, in that order; junction bases with no gene match: 6. The CDR3 consists of 14 residues. This table comes from immunoSEQ multiplex PCR, and its TCRdb copy is limited to in-frame clones, with some not included. The table lists 90,000 to 150,000 clones, over 75% of them singletons. The gene calls are TRBV5-1 and TRBJ1-4, with 7 nucleotides matching TRBD1. Sequenced: peripheral blood. The source is a man older than 75 with acute or convalescent COVID-19. The CDR3 sequence is CASRQGQSNEKLFF. DNA of the CDR3: TGCGCCAGCAGACAGGGACAGAGCAATGAAAAACTGTTTTTT.